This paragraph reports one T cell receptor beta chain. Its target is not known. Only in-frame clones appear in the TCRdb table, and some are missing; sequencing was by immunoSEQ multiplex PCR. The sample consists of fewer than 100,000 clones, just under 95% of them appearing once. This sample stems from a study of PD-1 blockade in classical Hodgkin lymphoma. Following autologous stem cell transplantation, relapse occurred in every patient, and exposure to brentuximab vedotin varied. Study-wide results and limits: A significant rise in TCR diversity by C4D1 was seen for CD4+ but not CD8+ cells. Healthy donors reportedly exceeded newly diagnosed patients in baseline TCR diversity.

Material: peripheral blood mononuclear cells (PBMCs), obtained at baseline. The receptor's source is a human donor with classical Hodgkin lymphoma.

This CDR3 is CASTKPTGDLTEAFF. DNA of the CDR3: TGTGCCAGCACCAAACCGACAGGGGACCTCACTGAAGCTTTCTTT. The rearrangement joins TRBV9 to TRBJ1-1; 8 nucleotides align to TRBD1. V lost 6 bases to trimming and J lost 4 bases; unmatched junction nucleotides: 11. This CDR3 region has 15 residues. Germline V gene data show CDR1 as SGDLS and CDR2 as YYNGEE.